This paragraph reports one T cell receptor (beta chain). The antigen remains unidentified. Profiled with immunoSEQ multiplex PCR; TCRdb holds only in-frame clones, not every one. Of 100,000 to 150,000 clones listed, around 94% are singletons. The entry originates in a study of cytomegalovirus exposure and HLA in healthy donors. Study-wide results and limits: According to the study, around 180 TCR beta chains were cytomegalovirus-associated. Many donors carried some public TCRs, although rarity characterized most TCR sequences.

These donors were members of the roughly 130-subject validation cohort, a group separate from the approximately 700-subject first cohort. The germline gives CDR1 MDHEN, CDR2 SYDVKM. The ends were cut back, 4 bases at V and 1 base at J, with 8 bases in the middle. CDR3 length: 14 residues. Sequenced: PBMCs. The TCR comes from a woman between 18 and 29 years old in good health and CMV-seronegative. The V call is TRBV28, the J call TRBJ1-5; D not resolved. The CDR3, as DNA: TGTGCCAGCAGTTCCCCCATGAGCAATCAGCCCCAGCATTTT. Translated: CASSSPMSNQPQHF.